These T cell receptor beta chains were read from a single sample in a study of tumor-infiltrating lymphocytes in primary liver carcinoma. TCRdb re-called the multiplex PCR reads with MiXCR, one entry per CDR3 protein. The table lists 300,000 to 400,000 distinct CDR3 sequences, 65% of them singletons. The specimen was peripheral blood. Receptor source: a man in his forties with primary liver carcinoma and hepatitis B virus infection. CDR3s leave out the opening cysteine and the closing phenylalanine or tryptophan. A D gene is named only where the DNA matches it firmly. Clone size appears in some rows only: once, few, many, or a class for an expanded clone.

d_gene: TRBD2; v_gene: TRBV5-5; j_gene: TRBJ2-7; abundance: few; CDR3aa: ASSLGVAGGYEQY
d_gene: TRBD1; v_gene: TRBV6-2/TRBV6-3; j_gene: TRBJ2-7; abundance: .; CDR3aa: ASSLTGGTEQH
d_gene: .; v_gene: TRBV4-2; j_gene: TRBJ1-2; abundance: .; CDR3aa: ASNQDTGHPDCT
d_gene: .; v_gene: TRBV6-1; j_gene: TRBJ2-1; abundance: .; CDR3aa: ASIARGDLGEQF
d_gene: TRBD1; v_gene: TRBV28; j_gene: TRBJ2-3; abundance: .; CDR3aa: ASNRDRVLDTQY
d_gene: .; v_gene: TRBV6-2/TRBV6-3; j_gene: TRBJ2-1; abundance: many; CDR3aa: ASSSPGFAYNEQF
d_gene: .; v_gene: TRBV29-1; j_gene: TRBJ2-3; abundance: many; CDR3aa: SAGGASSDTQY
d_gene: TRBD1; v_gene: TRBV6-6; j_gene: TRBJ1-3; abundance: many; CDR3aa: ASSTRQGTAGNTIY
d_gene: .; v_gene: TRBV7-8; j_gene: TRBJ2-5; abundance: .; CDR3aa: ASSLSTTEQETQY
d_gene: .; v_gene: TRBV12-3/TRBV12-4; j_gene: TRBJ1-3; abundance: .; CDR3aa: ASSPFRSGARGNTMY
d_gene: .; v_gene: TRBV11-3; j_gene: TRBJ2-7; abundance: .; CDR3aa: ASSLDPGTPYVQY
d_gene: .; v_gene: TRBV5-4; j_gene: TRBJ2-1; abundance: .; CDR3aa: ASSFSGVPYNEQF
d_gene: .; v_gene: TRBV6-2/TRBV6-3; j_gene: TRBJ1-5; abundance: few; CDR3aa: ADSYGDYSNQPQH
d_gene: .; v_gene: TRBV7-8; j_gene: TRBJ1-4; abundance: .; CDR3aa: ANSLAEHGAGEKLF
d_gene: .; v_gene: TRBV5-1; j_gene: TRBJ1-5; abundance: .; CDR3aa: ASSRGQPSNQPQH
d_gene: TRBD1; v_gene: TRBV4-1; j_gene: TRBJ2-7; abundance: .; CDR3aa: ASSQRQGEGQY
d_gene: TRBD1; v_gene: TRBV19; j_gene: TRBJ1-5; abundance: .; CDR3aa: ANSSQGGNHPQH
d_gene: .; v_gene: TRBV4-2; j_gene: TRBJ1-4; abundance: many; CDR3aa: ASSLEGTEKLF
d_gene: TRBD1; v_gene: TRBV5-6; j_gene: TRBJ2-6; abundance: .; CDR3aa: ASSLVRTGKAGANILT
d_gene: TRBD1; v_gene: TRBV6-5; j_gene: TRBJ1-2; abundance: many; CDR3aa: ASSNRGNYGYT
d_gene: .; v_gene: TRBV28; j_gene: TRBJ1-6; abundance: .; CDR3aa: ASNNQGGAYNSPLH
d_gene: TRBD2; v_gene: TRBV2; j_gene: TRBJ2-1; abundance: .; CDR3aa: DSRAGGNEQF
d_gene: .; v_gene: TRBV6-1; j_gene: TRBJ2-1; abundance: many; CDR3aa: ASSRANYNEQF
d_gene: .; v_gene: TRBV2; j_gene: TRBJ2-3; abundance: .; CDR3aa: ASSEFSVSTDTQY
d_gene: TRBD2; v_gene: TRBV5-6; j_gene: TRBJ2-1; abundance: few; CDR3aa: ASSLVPSGSVSEQF
d_gene: .; v_gene: TRBV28; j_gene: TRBJ1-5; abundance: few; CDR3aa: ASRVDSNQPQH
d_gene: TRBD2; v_gene: TRBV5-1; j_gene: TRBJ2-7; abundance: few; CDR3aa: ASSLLGTSQQY
d_gene: .; v_gene: TRBV11-2; j_gene: TRBJ2-7; abundance: once; CDR3aa: ASNPGISGEQY
d_gene: .; v_gene: TRBV4-2; j_gene: TRBJ2-1; abundance: many; CDR3aa: ASSARQDEQF
d_gene: .; v_gene: TRBV12-3/TRBV12-4; j_gene: TRBJ1-5; abundance: many; CDR3aa: ASSRLGGQPQH
d_gene: .; v_gene: TRBV10-3; j_gene: TRBJ1-1; abundance: many; CDR3aa: AITTDRNTEAF
d_gene: .; v_gene: TRBV25-1; j_gene: TRBJ2-7; abundance: .; CDR3aa: ASSDKRGELDYEQY
d_gene: TRBD1; v_gene: TRBV29-1; j_gene: TRBJ2-5; abundance: many; CDR3aa: SAWDRQETQY
d_gene: .; v_gene: TRBV4-3; j_gene: TRBJ2-1; abundance: .; CDR3aa: ASSQAGSSYNEQF
d_gene: .; v_gene: TRBV11-2; j_gene: TRBJ2-2; abundance: .; CDR3aa: ASSLGSESTGELF
d_gene: .; v_gene: TRBV7-9; j_gene: TRBJ2-2; abundance: .; CDR3aa: ASSFTENTGELF
d_gene: .; v_gene: TRBV10-1; j_gene: TRBJ2-7; abundance: .; CDR3aa: ASSPGSWEQY
d_gene: .; v_gene: TRBV30; j_gene: TRBJ2-2; abundance: .; CDR3aa: AWSVWSGYRTGELF
d_gene: .; v_gene: TRBV7-8; j_gene: TRBJ2-7; abundance: many; CDR3aa: ASSPRARLIYEQY
d_gene: TRBD2; v_gene: TRBV5-5; j_gene: TRBJ2-1; abundance: few; CDR3aa: ATSASGSYNEQF
d_gene: .; v_gene: TRBV7-8; j_gene: TRBJ2-7; abundance: once; CDR3aa: TGSLSQNYEQY
d_gene: .; v_gene: TRBV5-1; j_gene: TRBJ2-1; abundance: .; CDR3aa: ASSWSTNNEQF
d_gene: .; v_gene: TRBV4-1; j_gene: TRBJ1-2; abundance: many; CDR3aa: ASSQDHGNYGYT
d_gene: .; v_gene: TRBV18; j_gene: TRBJ2-4; abundance: once; CDR3aa: ASSSRENIQY
d_gene: .; v_gene: TRBV11-1; j_gene: TRBJ1-1; abundance: .; CDR3aa: ATSDKVNSEAF
d_gene: .; v_gene: TRBV28; j_gene: TRBJ2-3; abundance: few; CDR3aa: ASTQRGGTDTQY
d_gene: .; v_gene: TRBV5-1; j_gene: TRBJ2-2; abundance: .; CDR3aa: ASSFTGTQNELF
d_gene: .; v_gene: TRBV6-5; j_gene: TRBJ1-2; abundance: many; CDR3aa: ASSPSIGGYT
d_gene: .; v_gene: TRBV28; j_gene: TRBJ2-7; abundance: .; CDR3aa: ASKTAYKQY
d_gene: TRBD2; v_gene: TRBV7-9; j_gene: TRBJ2-3; abundance: few; CDR3aa: ASSSVLAETDTQY
d_gene: .; v_gene: TRBV10-3; j_gene: TRBJ2-3; abundance: many; CDR3aa: AISGTSQGGRDTQY
d_gene: .; v_gene: TRBV5-5; j_gene: TRBJ2-2; abundance: .; CDR3aa: ASSARNLDTGEPF
d_gene: .; v_gene: TRBV5-1; j_gene: TRBJ2-7; abundance: .; CDR3aa: ASSLDGQGDEQH
d_gene: .; v_gene: TRBV5-1; j_gene: TRBJ2-2; abundance: .; CDR3aa: ASSWGRGDDTGELF
d_gene: .; v_gene: TRBV4-3; j_gene: TRBJ2-3; abundance: .; CDR3aa: ASSQNLRPDTQY
d_gene: TRBD2; v_gene: TRBV7-8; j_gene: TRBJ2-1; abundance: few; CDR3aa: ASSLELLAGGKEQF
d_gene: TRBD2; v_gene: TRBV11-3; j_gene: TRBJ2-7; abundance: .; CDR3aa: ASGLEGGLAGGEQY
d_gene: .; v_gene: TRBV6-5; j_gene: TRBJ2-3; abundance: .; CDR3aa: ASGRTDGTDTQC
d_gene: .; v_gene: TRBV11-2; j_gene: TRBJ2-3; abundance: .; CDR3aa: PGSLVLASLADTQY
d_gene: TRBD2; v_gene: TRBV29-1; j_gene: TRBJ2-7; abundance: many; CDR3aa: SAHQREEGLTYEQY